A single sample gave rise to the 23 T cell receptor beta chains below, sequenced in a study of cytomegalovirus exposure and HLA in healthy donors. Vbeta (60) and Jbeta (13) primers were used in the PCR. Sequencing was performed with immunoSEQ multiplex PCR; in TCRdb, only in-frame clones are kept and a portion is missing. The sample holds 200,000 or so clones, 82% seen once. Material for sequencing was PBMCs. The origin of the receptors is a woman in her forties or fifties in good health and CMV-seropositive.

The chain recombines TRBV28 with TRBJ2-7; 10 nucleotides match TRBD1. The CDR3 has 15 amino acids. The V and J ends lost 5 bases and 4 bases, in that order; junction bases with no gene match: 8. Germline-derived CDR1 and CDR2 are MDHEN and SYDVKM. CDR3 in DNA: TGTGCCAGCAGTCCGGGGGACAGGGGCGCTTACGAGCAGTACTTC. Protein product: CASSPGDRGAYEQYF.

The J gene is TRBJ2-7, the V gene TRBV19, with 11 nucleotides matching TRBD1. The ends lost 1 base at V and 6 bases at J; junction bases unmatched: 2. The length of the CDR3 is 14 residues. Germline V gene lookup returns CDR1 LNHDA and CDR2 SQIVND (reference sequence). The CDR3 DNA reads TGTGCCAGTAGTATAGTTGGGACAGGGGGCGAGCAGTACTTC. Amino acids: CASSIVGTGGEQYF.

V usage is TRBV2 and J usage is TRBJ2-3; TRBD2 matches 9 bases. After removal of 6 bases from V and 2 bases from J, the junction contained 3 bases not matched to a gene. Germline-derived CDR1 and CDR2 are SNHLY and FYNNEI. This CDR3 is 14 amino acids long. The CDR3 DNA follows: TGTGCCAGCAGAAGACTAGCGGTCACAGATACGCAGTATTTT. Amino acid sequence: CASRRLAVTDTQYF.

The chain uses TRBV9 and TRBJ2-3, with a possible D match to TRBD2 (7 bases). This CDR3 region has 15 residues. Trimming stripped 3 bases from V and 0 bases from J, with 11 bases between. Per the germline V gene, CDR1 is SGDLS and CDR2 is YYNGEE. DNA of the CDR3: TGTGCCAGCAGCGCGGGGGGCAGTAGCACAGATACGCAGTATTTT. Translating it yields CASSAGGSSTDTQYF.

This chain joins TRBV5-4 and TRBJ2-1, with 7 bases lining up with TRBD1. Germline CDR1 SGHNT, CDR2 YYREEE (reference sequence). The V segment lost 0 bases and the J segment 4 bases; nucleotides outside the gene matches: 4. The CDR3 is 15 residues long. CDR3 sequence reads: CASSLERGRYNEQFF. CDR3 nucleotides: TGTGCCAGCAGCTTGGAGAGGGGGCGGTACAATGAGCAGTTCTTC.

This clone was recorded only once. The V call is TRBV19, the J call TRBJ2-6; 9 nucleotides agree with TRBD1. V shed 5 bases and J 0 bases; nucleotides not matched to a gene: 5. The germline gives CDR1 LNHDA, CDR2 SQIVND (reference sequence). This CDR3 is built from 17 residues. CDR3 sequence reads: CASSGGTGISGANVLTF. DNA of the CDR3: TGTGCCAGTAGTGGCGGGACAGGGATCTCTGGGGCCAACGTCCTGACTTTC.

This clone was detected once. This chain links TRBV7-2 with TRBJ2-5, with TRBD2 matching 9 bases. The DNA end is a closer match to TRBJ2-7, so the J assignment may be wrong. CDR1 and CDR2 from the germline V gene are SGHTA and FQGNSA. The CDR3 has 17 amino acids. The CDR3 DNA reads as TGTGCCAGCAGCCCCAGAGTTAGCGGGGGTGCGCCCTACGAGCAGTACTTC. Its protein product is CASSPRVSGGAPYEQYF.

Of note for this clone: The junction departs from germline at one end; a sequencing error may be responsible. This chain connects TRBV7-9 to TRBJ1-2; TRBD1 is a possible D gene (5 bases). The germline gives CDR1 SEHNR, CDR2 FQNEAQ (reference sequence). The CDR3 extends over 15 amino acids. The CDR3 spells CPSSSTGGGNYGYTF. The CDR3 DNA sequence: TGTCCCAGCAGCTCCACCGGGGGGGGGAACTATGGCTACACCTTC.

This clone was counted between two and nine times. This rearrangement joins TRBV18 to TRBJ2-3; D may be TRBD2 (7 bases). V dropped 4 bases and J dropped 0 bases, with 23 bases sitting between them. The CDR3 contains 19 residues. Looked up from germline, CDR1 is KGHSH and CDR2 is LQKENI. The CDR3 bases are TGTGCCAGCTCACTAGGGGGACTAACACCTTTTCGTAGCACAGATACGCAGTATTTT. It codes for CASSLGGLTPFRSTDTQYF.

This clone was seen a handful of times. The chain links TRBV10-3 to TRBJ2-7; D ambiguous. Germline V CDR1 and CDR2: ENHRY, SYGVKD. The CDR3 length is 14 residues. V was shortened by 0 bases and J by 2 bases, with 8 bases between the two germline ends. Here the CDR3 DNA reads TGTGCCATCAGTGAGTCGCGACGGGCCTACGAGCAGTACTTC. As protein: CAISESRRAYEQYF.

The CDR3 reads CASSRRGLAYEQYF. The CDR3 DNA reads as TGTGCCAGTAGTCGCCGGGGACTAGCTTACGAGCAGTACTTC. V usage is TRBV19 and J usage is TRBJ2-7, with TRBD2 identical over 9 bases. Trimming took 5 bases from V and 4 from J; bases not matched to a gene: 6. The CDR3 extends over 14 amino acids. Germline CDR1 is LNHDA and CDR2 is SQIVND (reference sequence).

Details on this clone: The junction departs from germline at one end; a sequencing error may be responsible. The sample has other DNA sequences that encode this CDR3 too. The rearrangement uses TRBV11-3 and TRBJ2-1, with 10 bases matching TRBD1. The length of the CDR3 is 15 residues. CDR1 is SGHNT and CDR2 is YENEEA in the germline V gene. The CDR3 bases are TGTGCCAGCAGCTCCGGGACAGGGGTAGACAATGAACAGTTCTTC. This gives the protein CASSSGTGVDNEQFF.

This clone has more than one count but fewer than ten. CDR3 DNA sequence: TGTGCCATCGGGGACAGGGAGGAAGATGAAAAACTGTTTTTT. It codes for CAIGDREEDEKLFF. The chain recombines TRBV10-3 with TRBJ1-4; 9 bases match TRBD1. The CDR3 is 14 amino acids. CDR1 and CDR2 from the germline V gene are ENHRY and SYGVKD. V dropped 8 bases and J dropped 6; count of bases not matched to a gene: 7.

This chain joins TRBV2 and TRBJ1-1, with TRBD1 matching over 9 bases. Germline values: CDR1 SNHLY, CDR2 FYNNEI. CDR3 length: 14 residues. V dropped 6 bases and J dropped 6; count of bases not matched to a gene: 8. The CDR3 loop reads CASSERQGGAEAFF. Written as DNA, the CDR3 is TGTGCCAGCAGCGAAAGACAGGGGGGGGCTGAAGCTTTCTTT.

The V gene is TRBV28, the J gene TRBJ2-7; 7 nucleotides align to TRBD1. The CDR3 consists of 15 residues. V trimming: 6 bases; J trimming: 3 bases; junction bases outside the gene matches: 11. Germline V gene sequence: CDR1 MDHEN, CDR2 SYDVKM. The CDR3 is CASRPQGVRNYEQYF. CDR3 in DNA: TGTGCCAGCAGACCTCAGGGGGTTAGAAACTACGAGCAGTACTTC.

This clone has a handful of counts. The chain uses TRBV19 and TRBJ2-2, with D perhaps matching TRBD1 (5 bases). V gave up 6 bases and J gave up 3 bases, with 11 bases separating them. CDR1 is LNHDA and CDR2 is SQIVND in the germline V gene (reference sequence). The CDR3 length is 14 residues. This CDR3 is CASRAGSDTGELFF. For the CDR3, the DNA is TGTGCCAGTAGGGCAGGGTCCGACACCGGGGAGCTGTTTTTT.

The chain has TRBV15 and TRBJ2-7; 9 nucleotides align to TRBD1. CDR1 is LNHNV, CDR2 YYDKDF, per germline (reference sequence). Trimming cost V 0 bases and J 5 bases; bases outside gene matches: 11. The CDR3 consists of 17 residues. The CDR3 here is CATSREFIRDRVHEQYF. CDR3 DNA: TGTGCCACCAGCAGAGAATTTATAAGGGACAGGGTCCACGAGCAGTACTTC.

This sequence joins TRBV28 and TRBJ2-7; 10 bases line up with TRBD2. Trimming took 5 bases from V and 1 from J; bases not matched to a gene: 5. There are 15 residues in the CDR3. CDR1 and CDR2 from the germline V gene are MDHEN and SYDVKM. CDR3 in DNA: TGTGCCAGCAGTCCAGGGACTAGCGCATCCTACGAGCAGTACTTC. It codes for CASSPGTSASYEQYF.

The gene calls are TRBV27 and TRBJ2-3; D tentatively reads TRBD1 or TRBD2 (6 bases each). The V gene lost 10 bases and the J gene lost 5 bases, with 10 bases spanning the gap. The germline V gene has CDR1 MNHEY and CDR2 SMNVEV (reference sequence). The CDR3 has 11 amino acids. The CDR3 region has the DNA TGTGCCATCAGGGGAGGAGATACGCAGTATTTT. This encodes CAIRGGDTQYF.

This chain's CDR3 is CASSQDTLLGADTQYF. Written as DNA, the CDR3 is TGCGCCAGCAGCCAAGATACCCTCTTGGGGGCGGATACGCAGTATTTT. The chain carries TRBV4-3 and TRBJ2-3; D is possibly TRBD1 (6 bases). Trimming took off 0 bases at V and 6 bases at J, with 16 bases between the two ends. Germline V CDR1 and CDR2: LGHNA, YSLEER. This CDR3 has 16 residues.

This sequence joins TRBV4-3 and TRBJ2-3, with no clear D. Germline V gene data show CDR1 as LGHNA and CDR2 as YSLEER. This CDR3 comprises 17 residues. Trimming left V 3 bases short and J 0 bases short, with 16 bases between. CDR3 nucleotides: TGCGCCAGCAGCCAGGCCCCTGGGCCTTTTAGCACAGATACGCAGTATTTT. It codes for CASSQAPGPFSTDTQYF.

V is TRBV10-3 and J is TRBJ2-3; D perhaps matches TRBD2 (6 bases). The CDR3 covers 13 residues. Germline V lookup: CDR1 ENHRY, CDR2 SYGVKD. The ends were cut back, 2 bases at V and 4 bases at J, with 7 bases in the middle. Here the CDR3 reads CAISEGTPDTQYF. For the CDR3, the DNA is TGTGCCATCAGTGAGGGGACTCCAGATACGCAGTATTTT.

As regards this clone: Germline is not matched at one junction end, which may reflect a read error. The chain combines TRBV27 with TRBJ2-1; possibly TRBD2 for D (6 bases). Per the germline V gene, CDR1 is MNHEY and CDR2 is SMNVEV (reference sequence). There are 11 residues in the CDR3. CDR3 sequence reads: CASRGVNEPFF. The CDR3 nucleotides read TGTGCCAGCCGCGGGGTAAACGAGCCGTTCTTC.